Described below is a single T cell receptor (beta chain) sequence and its context. What it binds is unknown. This sample was included in a study of shared clonotypes between healthy human individuals. Study overall: CD4 naive and memory got three plates each, CD8 naive two, CD8 memory one. Study results and limitations: It was anticipated that sequencing depth would influence how many clonotypes donors shared. Researchers found naive subsets generally carried larger estimated richness than memory subsets.

The naive CD8 subset, CD45RO-negative cells positively selected for CCR7, excluded terminally differentiated effector memory CD45RA+ cells. The CDR3 is made up of 15 amino acids. Germline V CDR1 and CDR2: SEHNR, FQNEAQ (reference sequence). The V and J ends lost 5 bases and 7 bases, in that order; junction bases with no gene match: 9. Using approximately 190 ng DNA, some 30,000 T cell genomes, the sorted-subset replicate PCRs were run. The protocol was immunoSEQ multiplex PCR, while the TCRdb copy is restricted to in-frame clones and leaves out a portion. The table has hundreds of thousands of clones, more than 95% seen once; the top ten hold approximately 0.33%.

The rearrangement uses TRBV7-9 and TRBJ2-1; 9 positions match TRBD2. The sequencing sample was made of naive CD8+ T cells sorted from blood. This TCR derives from a man younger than 40 in good health. The CDR3 nucleotides are TGTGCCAGCAGCGTAGTGGGACTAGCAGAAAATGAGCAGTTCTTC. This encodes CASSVVGLAENEQFF.